This TCR beta chain was obtained from a study of blood T cell repertoires in COVID-19. The CDR3 loop spans 16 amino acids. Germline lookup yields CDR1 LNHDA and CDR2 SQIVND (reference sequence). After removal of 9 bases from V and 6 bases from J, the junction contained 15 bases not matched to a gene. Original processing methods: Estimation of nucleated cell counts was performed using reference gene primer amplification. Some clones are missing from TCRdb's copy, which holds only in-frame ones; the method was immunoSEQ multiplex PCR. D and trimming were read from the DNA, whereas the V and J calls and clone size are those reported in that table. This table holds 250,000 to 300,000 clones, roughly 85% found once.

The sample comprised peripheral blood. The rearrangement uses TRBV19 and TRBJ2-3; 10 bases map to TRBD2. The receptor's source is a man between 50 and 59 years old with active or convalescent COVID-19. CDR3 bases: TGTGCCAGCCGAATATCCGCTAGCGGGAGAATGGATACGCAGTATTTT. It translates to CASRISASGRMDTQYF.